This T cell receptor beta chain was identified in a study of Ad26.COV2.S vaccination and SARS-CoV-2 variants. Across the study: The study gave Ad26.COV2.S intramuscularly, once or twice 56 days apart. Regarding the study as a whole: Total T cell responses may have been underestimated by the TCR breadth and depth analyses. Breadth, reportedly substantial, characterized the spike-specific CD8+ and CD4+ T cell responses after vaccination.

Treatment meaning: about 20 received Ad26.COV2.S at low or high dose, single or two shots; about five received placebo; per-sample allocation not given. At day 63 after the first vaccine or placebo injection, samples were drawn. In regard to this clone: Its target is not known.

Data came from immunoSEQ multiplex PCR; TCRdb stores just in-frame clones and leaves some out. The sample has about 350,000 clones, 85% seen once. Trimming removed 0 bases from V and 12 bases from J, with 6 bases in between. The CDR3 contains 11 residues. The V gene's germline CDR1 is SGHTA and CDR2 FQGNSA. The chain employs TRBV7-2 and TRBJ2-1; D is ambiguous. The clonotype comes from a person between 18 and 65 years old who received the Ad26.COV2.S COVID-19 vaccine or a placebo. Sequences were derived from peripheral blood, sampled in a trial of Ad26.COV2.S vaccine versus placebo. The CDR3 coding sequence is TGTGCCAGCAGCTTAGCGGCTGTGCAGTTCTTC. Amino acids: CASSLAAVQFF.